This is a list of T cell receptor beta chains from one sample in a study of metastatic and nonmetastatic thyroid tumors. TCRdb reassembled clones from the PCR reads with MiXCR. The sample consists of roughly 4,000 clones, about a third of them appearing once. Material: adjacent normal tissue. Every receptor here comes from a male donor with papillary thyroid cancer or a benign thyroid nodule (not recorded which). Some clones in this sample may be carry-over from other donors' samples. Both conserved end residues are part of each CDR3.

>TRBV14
CASSQEGSPLHF
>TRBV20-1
CSAGDLQGPNTEAFF
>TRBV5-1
CASSLRGNTEAFF
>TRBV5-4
CASSLRGGRDGELFF
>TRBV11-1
CASSVEAGAFRDTWELFF
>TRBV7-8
CASSWGSGIGNTIYF
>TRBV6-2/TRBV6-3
CASSYLTQDEQFF
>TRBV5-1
CASSLGTSGGREETQYF
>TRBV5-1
CASSLGLLRTDTQYF
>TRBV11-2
CASSLLTLNEQFF
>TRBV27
CASSRQGFTEAFF
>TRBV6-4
CASGPGYGYTF
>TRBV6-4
CASVKKRGVSDTQYF
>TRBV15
CATSRDRGRYQETQYF
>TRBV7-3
CASSLTGGSGTEAFF
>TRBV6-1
CASSSQGGGRGYTF
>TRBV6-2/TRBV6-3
CASSYRGFSEAFF
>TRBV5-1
CASSLLGTVEAFF
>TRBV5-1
CASSLESNSPLHF
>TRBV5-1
CASSHQGLGANIMTF
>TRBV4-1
CASSRSAGYSNYGYTF
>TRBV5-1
CASSSTGRELFF
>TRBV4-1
CASSQDWATGSPQHF
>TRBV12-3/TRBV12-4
CASSFGEVAGGELFF
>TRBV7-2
CASSAFLAFNEQFF
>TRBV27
CASSFPNTGELFF
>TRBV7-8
CASSLGGGSNYGYTF
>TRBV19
CASKQRGGLDEQFF
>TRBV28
CASSSYGVVGYEQYF
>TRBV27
CASSAGQVGYNEQFF
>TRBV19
CASSMRLAGAGEQYF
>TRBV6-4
CASSEAKTGRAEQFF
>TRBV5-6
CASSLRGTDTQYF
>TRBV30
CAWSPPGTGVEVNTEAFF
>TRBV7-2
CASSFNRVYNSPLHF
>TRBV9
CASSVSSGPYEQYF
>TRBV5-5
CASSWGQREQYF
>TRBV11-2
CASSLGQGAYEQYF